The rows below give T cell receptor beta chains drawn from one sample of a study of T cell responses to AZD1222 COVID-19 vaccine. Libraries were prepared by immunoSEQ multiplex PCR; TCRdb keeps only in-frame clonotypes and omits some of them. The table has 120,000 or so clones, roughly 89% seen once. The starting material was peripheral blood, obtained 28 days after the second AZD1222 dose. All receptors derive from an adult who received the AZD1222 COVID-19 vaccine. The CDR3 runs from the conserved cysteine through the conserved F or W. D genes are given only for firm matches. Not all rows give a size; the values are once, few, many and, for expanded clones, a class.

TRBJ2-7,13,.,TRBV27,.,CASSSDSSYEQYF,TGTGCCAGCAGTTCGGACAGTTCCTACGAGCAGTACTTC
TRBJ1-5,14,.,TRBV28,.,CASSLLRGNQPQHF,TGTGCCAGCAGTTTATTACGGGGCAATCAGCCCCAGCATTTT
TRBJ1-5,14,TRBD1,TRBV28,once,CASSFGTGYQPQHF,TGTGCCAGCAGTTTCGGGACAGGATATCAGCCCCAGCATTTT
TRBJ2-3,14,.,TRBV5-6,.,CASSSRFSTDTQYF,TGTGCCAGCAGTTCTAGGTTTAGCACAGATACGCAGTATTTT
TRBJ2-1,15,TRBD2,TRBV4-3,.,CASSYGLAVYNEQFF,TGCGCCAGCAGCTACGGACTAGCGGTGTACAATGAGCAGTTCTTC
TRBJ2-1,16,.,TRBV11-3,once,CASSLEGQVKYNEQFF,TGTGCCAGCAGCTTAGAGGGGCAGGTAAAGTACAATGAGCAGTTCTTC
TRBJ2-7,16,TRBD1,TRBV19,.,CASSGLGTGSQWEQYF,TGTGCCAGTAGTGGCCTCGGGACAGGGTCCCAGTGGGAGCAGTACTTC
TRBJ2-7,13,.,TRBV18,.,CASSPPRGGEQYF,TGTGCCAGCTCACCACCGCGCGGTGGCGAGCAGTACTTC
TRBJ2-7,16,.,TRBV11-2,.,CASSLELTGAAWEQYF,TGTGCCAGCAGCTTAGAACTAACCGGGGCAGCGTGGGAGCAGTACTTC
TRBJ2-7,13,.,TRBV28,.,CASSWGGLYEQYF,TGTGCCAGCAGTTGGGGCGGCCTTTACGAGCAGTACTTC
TRBJ1-2,18,TRBD1,TRBV19,once,CASSQLPGQRGVNYGYTF,TGTGCCAGTAGTCAACTTCCGGGACAGCGAGGAGTTAACTATGGCTACACCTTC
TRBJ2-3,13,.,TRBV6-5,.,CASTNSVTDTQYF,TGTGCCAGCACTAACAGCGTCACAGATACGCAGTATTTT
TRBJ2-7,15,TRBD2,TRBV18,once,CASSPGLAGVYEQYF,TGTGCCAGCTCGCCAGGACTAGCGGGAGTATACGAGCAGTACTTC
TRBJ1-2,13,.,TRBV7-8,.,CASSLVSTYGYTF,TGTGCCAGCAGCTTAGTATCCACCTATGGCTACACCTTC
TRBJ2-7,12,TRBD2,TRBV11-3,once,CASSTLAGTPNF,TGTGCCAGCAGCACCCTAGCGGGGACCCCTAACTTC
TRBJ1-1,14,.,TRBV11-2,.,CASSLFRENTEAFF,TGTGCCAGCAGCTTATTCAGGGAGAACACTGAAGCTTTCTTT
TRBJ1-2,13,.,TRBV6-5,once,CASSISQVYGYTF,TGTGCCAGCAGTATCTCACAGGTCTATGGCTACACCTTC
TRBJ2-5,15,TRBD2,TRBV5-6,.,CASTLRTSGGETQYF,TGTGCCAGCACCCTCAGGACTAGCGGGGGTGAGACCCAGTACTTC
TRBJ2-7,14,TRBD1,TRBV15,.,CATSRTDRSHEQYF,TGTGCCACCAGCAGGACGGACAGGAGCCACGAGCAGTACTTC
TRBJ2-5,16,.,TRBV19,.,CASRRVHWGEQETQYF,TGTGCCAGTAGACGAGTTCATTGGGGGGAACAAGAGACCCAGTACTTC
TRBJ2-2,14,.,TRBV27,few,CASSWTVNTGELFF,TGTGCCAGCAGTTGGACAGTTAACACCGGGGAGCTGTTTTTT
TRBJ2-1,16,TRBD2,TRBV7-9,few,CASSLALAGSYNEQFF,TGTGCCAGCAGCTTAGCGCTAGCGGGGTCCTACAATGAGCAGTTCTTC